These T cell receptor beta chains were read from a single sample in a study of T cell clonotyping in hematopoietic cell transplantation. Profiling relied on immunoSEQ multiplex PCR, and the TCRdb table lists in-frame clones only, not all of them. The sample holds about 15,000 clones; 60% to 85% are singletons and the top ten take 8% to 10%. Sequenced input: peripheral blood mononuclear cells. The source of these receptors is a woman between 55 and 75 years old in good health. Some clones in this sample may be carry-over from other donors' samples. CDR3s include the opening cysteine and the closing phenylalanine or tryptophan. Fields, in order: D gene, clone size, V gene, J gene, CDR3 protein, CDR3 DNA. A D gene is named only where the DNA matches it firmly. The listing skips clone size in some rows; elsewhere it reads once, few, many or a size class.

D gene: NA
clone size: few
V gene: TRBV7-3
J gene: TRBJ1-2
CDR3 protein: CASSLSAGQGYTF
CDR3 DNA: TGTGCCAGCAGCTTAAGTGCAGGACAAGGCTACACCTTC

D gene: TRBD2
clone size: NA
V gene: TRBV7-2
J gene: TRBJ2-7
CDR3 protein: CASSLGSGGGYEQYF
CDR3 DNA: TGTGCCAGCAGCTTAGGATCGGGGGGGGGATACGAGCAGTACTTC

D gene: NA
clone size: NA
V gene: TRBV6-5
J gene: TRBJ1-1
CDR3 protein: CASSYNGEAFF
CDR3 DNA: TGTGCCAGCAGTTACAATGGGGAAGCTTTCTTT

D gene: TRBD1
clone size: few
V gene: TRBV19
J gene: TRBJ2-7
CDR3 protein: CASSWKGTGSYEQYF
CDR3 DNA: TGTGCCAGTAGTTGGAAAGGGACAGGGTCCTACGAGCAGTACTTC

D gene: NA
clone size: NA
V gene: TRBV2
J gene: TRBJ1-2
CDR3 protein: CASRGYGPNYGYTF
CDR3 DNA: TGTGCCAGCAGGGGATACGGGCCGAACTATGGCTACACCTTC

D gene: NA
clone size: NA
V gene: TRBV4-3
J gene: TRBJ2-1
CDR3 protein: CASSQERRDEQFF
CDR3 DNA: TGCGCCAGCAGCCAAGAAAGGAGGGATGAGCAGTTCTTC

D gene: NA
clone size: NA
V gene: TRBV28
J gene: TRBJ1-1
CDR3 protein: CASSLGSLEAFF
CDR3 DNA: TGTGCCAGCAGCCTAGGGAGCCTAGAAGCTTTCTTT

D gene: TRBD1
clone size: NA
V gene: TRBV19
J gene: TRBJ2-7
CDR3 protein: CASRADRGLSYEQYF
CDR3 DNA: TGTGCCAGTAGAGCCGACAGGGGTCTCTCCTACGAGCAGTACTTC

D gene: NA
clone size: NA
V gene: TRBV6-5
J gene: TRBJ2-1
CDR3 protein: CASSYSTGINEQFF
CDR3 DNA: TGTGCCAGCAGTTACTCGACCGGGATAAATGAGCAGTTCTTC

D gene: NA
clone size: NA
V gene: TRBV29-1
J gene: TRBJ2-7
CDR3 protein: CSVGPDRTYEQYF
CDR3 DNA: TGCAGCGTTGGGCCTGACAGGACCTACGAGCAGTACTTC

D gene: TRBD2
clone size: NA
V gene: TRBV13
J gene: TRBJ2-5
CDR3 protein: CASSLVRGGSETQYF
CDR3 DNA: TGTGCCAGCAGCTTAGTGCGGGGGGGCTCGGAGACCCAGTACTTC

D gene: TRBD1
clone size: few
V gene: TRBV7-3
J gene: TRBJ2-7
CDR3 protein: CASSPGQGIDEQYF
CDR3 DNA: TGTGCCAGCAGCCCCGGACAGGGAATCGACGAGCAGTACTTC

D gene: NA
clone size: NA
V gene: TRBV9
J gene: TRBJ1-6
CDR3 protein: CASSVGTPTSGNSPLHF
CDR3 DNA: TGTGCCAGCAGCGTGGGGACTCCCACGTCGGGGAATTCACCCCTCCACTTT

D gene: NA
clone size: NA
V gene: TRBV29-1
J gene: TRBJ1-4
CDR3 protein: CSVEETPDGGGKLFF
CDR3 DNA: TGCAGCGTTGAAGAAACGCCGGACGGTGGAGGGAAACTGTTTTTT

D gene: NA
clone size: once
V gene: TRBV4-2
J gene: TRBJ2-1
CDR3 protein: CASSQEGAASSYNEQFF
CDR3 DNA: TGTGCCAGCAGCCAAGAGGGGGCAGCGAGCTCCTACAATGAGCAGTTCTTC

D gene: NA
clone size: NA
V gene: TRBV9
J gene: TRBJ1-1
CDR3 protein: CASSLRRDPPPEAFF
CDR3 DNA: TGTGCCAGCAGCTTACGCCGGGACCCACCCCCTGAAGCTTTCTTT

D gene: NA
clone size: few
V gene: TRBV1
J gene: TRBJ1-2
CDR3 protein: CTSSQGTRGLANYGYTF
CDR3 DNA: TGCACCAGCAGCCAAGGAACGAGGGGGCTAGCTAACTATGGCTACACCTTC

D gene: NA
clone size: NA
V gene: TRBV9
J gene: TRBJ1-6
CDR3 protein: CASSVGQTYNSPLHF
CDR3 DNA: TGTGCCAGCAGCGTAGGACAAACCTATAATTCACCCCTCCACTTT

D gene: NA
clone size: NA
V gene: TRBV2
J gene: TRBJ1-2
CDR3 protein: CASTPSNYYGYTF
CDR3 DNA: TGTGCCAGCACCCCCTCCAATTACTATGGCTACACCTTC

D gene: TRBD1
clone size: NA
V gene: TRBV6-5
J gene: TRBJ2-7
CDR3 protein: CASSSPSTGGVYEQYF
CDR3 DNA: TGTGCCAGCAGTTCCCCTTCGACAGGGGGCGTATACGAGCAGTACTTC